These 28 T cell receptor beta chains share one sample of origin, sequenced in a study of chemoradiotherapy in HPV16-positive cancers. Method: immunoSEQ multiplex PCR; TCRdb's copy keeps in-frame clones and lacks some. The sample contains roughly 5,000 clones, around 85% of which appear only once. Sequenced material: tumor tissue, taken from a patient who underwent chemoradiotherapy. These receptors all come from a human donor with HPV-associated anogenital cancer.

This rearrangement joins TRBV4-1 to TRBJ2-2, with a tentative D call TRBD1 (6 bases). Germline V gene lookup returns CDR1 MGHRA and CDR2 YSYEKL. The CDR3 runs to 16 residues. V lost 1 base to trimming and J lost 3 bases, with 12 bases between them. The CDR3 sequence is CASSQGQVYHTGELFF. The DNA of the CDR3 is TGCGCCAGCAGCCAAGGACAGGTATATCACACCGGGGAGCTGTTTTTT.

V is TRBV7-2 and J is TRBJ2-5; tentatively, D is TRBD2 (6 bases). Germline V gene lookup returns CDR1 SGHTA and CDR2 FQGNSA. The CDR3 covers 16 residues. Trimming removed 1 base from V and 0 bases from J, with 12 bases in between. CDR3 nucleotides: TGTGCCAGCAGCTTAGGGGCGGGGCGGTACCAAGAGACCCAGTACTTC. Protein: CASSLGAGRYQETQYF.

This chain connects TRBV7-8 to TRBJ1-2; 7 nucleotides align to TRBD1. The CDR3 loop spans 16 amino acids. The germline V gene has CDR1 SGHVS and CDR2 FQNEAQ. V dropped 1 base and J dropped 4; count of bases not matched to a gene: 9. The DNA for the CDR3 is TGTGCCAGCAGCTTAGGGGGGGTTGAGGGGGCCTATGGCTACACCTTC. It codes for CASSLGGVEGAYGYTF. Full variable domain (outside the CDR3, taken from reference TRBV7-8 and TRBJ1-2): GAGVSQSPRYKVAKRGQDVALRCDPISGHVSLFWYQQALGQGPEFLTYFQNEAQLDKSGLPSDRFFAERPEGSVSTLKIQRTQQEDSAVYLCASSLGGVEGAYGYTFGSGTRLTVV.

This sequence joins TRBV19 and TRBJ2-6; 9 positions agree with TRBD1. The germline V gene has CDR1 LNHDA and CDR2 SQIVND (reference sequence). The V segment lost 5 bases and the J segment 0 bases; nucleotides outside the gene matches: 8. The CDR3 has 18 residues. The CDR3 region is CASSSRTGEYSGANVLTF. CDR3 sequence (DNA): TGTGCCAGTAGTTCACGGACAGGGGAATACTCTGGGGCCAACGTCCTGACTTTC.

In its sample, this clone was seen once. This chain links TRBV2 with TRBJ1-6; D is undetermined. V was shortened by 4 bases and J by 2 bases, with 6 bases between the two germline ends. The CDR3 has 14 residues. Germline V lookup: CDR1 SNHLY, CDR2 FYNNEI. The CDR3 sequence is CASSAMTYNSPLHF. As DNA, the CDR3 is TGTGCCAGCAGTGCTATGACCTATAATTCACCCCTCCACTTT.

The chain recombines TRBV19 with TRBJ2-3; no firm D call. The germline gives CDR1 LNHDA, CDR2 SQIVND (reference sequence). This CDR3 has 12 amino acids. V was clipped by 4 bases and J by 6 bases, with 8 bases between them. The CDR3 here is CASSRTTDTQYF. The CDR3 DNA sequence: TGTGCCAGTAGTAGGACGACGGATACGCAGTATTTT.

This sequence joins TRBV27 and TRBJ2-1, with 7 bases lining up with TRBD2. The germline V gene has CDR1 MNHEY and CDR2 SMNVEV (reference sequence). V was clipped by 8 bases and J by 2 bases; unmatched bases: 12. The CDR3 has 16 residues. Written as DNA, the CDR3 is TGTGCCAGCGTCCCTTTGGCGGGAGTGGCCTACAATGAGCAGTTCTTC. The encoded protein is CASVPLAGVAYNEQFF.

The CDR3 protein is CASSTGQDYGYTF. CDR3 sequence (DNA): TGCGCCAGCAGCACGGGACAGGACTATGGCTACACCTTC. The rearrangement uses TRBV5-1 and TRBJ1-2; 8 bases match TRBD1. Losses at the gene ends were 4 bases for V and 3 bases for J; bases not matched to a gene: 2. This CDR3 region has 13 residues. The germline CDR1 and CDR2 sequences are SGHRS and YFSETQ.

The rearrangement links TRBV5-1 to TRBJ1-4, with no clear D. This CDR3 is 12 amino acids long. Germline CDR1 SGHRS, CDR2 YFSETQ. Between the trimmed V and J ends, which lost 4 bases and 12 bases, there was a span of 13 bases. CDR3 sequence reads: CASSRRGKELFF. Written as DNA, the CDR3 is TGCGCCAGCAGCCGCCGTGGGAAGGAACTGTTTTTT.

The rearrangement uses TRBV2 and TRBJ1-5; tentative D call: TRBD1 (5 bases). This CDR3 is built from 17 residues. Germline CDR1 is SNHLY and CDR2 is FYNNEI. V was pared by 5 bases and J by 1 base, with 18 bases between. CDR3 sequence (DNA): TGTGCCAGCAGTCCCACCCTGGGACCCGGGAGCAATCAGCCCCAGCATTTT. Protein sequence: CASSPTLGPGSNQPQHF.

On this clone: Germline is not matched at one junction end, which may reflect a read error. This sequence joins TRBV5-6 and TRBJ2-7; D gene unclear. The CDR3 spans 11 residues. The germline gives CDR1 SGHDT, CDR2 YYEEEE. The CDR3 DNA reads TGTGCCGGCAGCTCCGACTACGAGCAGTACTTC. It translates to CAGSSDYEQYF.

This chain links TRBV6-5 with TRBJ1-6; tentative D call: TRBD1 (6 bases). The V gene's germline CDR1 is MNHEY and CDR2 SVGAGI. This CDR3 is built from 14 residues. Trimming took off 5 bases at V and 7 bases at J, with 12 bases between the two ends. DNA for the CDR3: TGTGCCAGCAGTGCAACAGGGCAGAATTCACCCCTCCACTTT. Amino acid sequence: CASSATGQNSPLHF.

The V gene is TRBV10-1, the J gene TRBJ2-1; 7 nucleotides align to TRBD2. The CDR3 loop spans 14 amino acids. With 2 bases clipped from V and 8 bases from J, the junction kept 6 bases outside the gene matches. The germline V gene has CDR1 WNHNN and CDR2 SYGVQD (reference sequence). This chain's CDR3 is CASSEEAGAYEQFF. The CDR3 DNA follows: TGCGCCAGCAGTGAGGAGGCGGGAGCCTATGAGCAGTTCTTC.

V gene TRBV4-3 combines with J gene TRBJ1-1; maybe TRBD1 (6 bases). Germline CDR1 LGHNA, CDR2 YSLEER. The V end lost 2 bases, the J end lost 6 bases, and 7 bases lay between the germline ends. The CDR3 consists of 12 residues. CDR3 sequence: CASSQRGAEAFF. CDR3 nucleotide sequence: TGCGCCAGCAGCCAAAGGGGGGCTGAAGCTTTCTTT.

This clone turned up a few times. The V call is TRBV2, the J call TRBJ1-5; no definite D call. This CDR3 contains 15 residues. Germline V gene lookup returns CDR1 SNHLY and CDR2 FYNNEI. V was cut by 6 bases and J by 5 bases, with 17 bases left in between. DNA of the CDR3: TGTGCCAGCAGGTCAAGGGCCTATCCCGATCAGCCCCAGCATTTT. This encodes CASRSRAYPDQPQHF. Supplemented by reference TRBV2 and TRBJ1-5, the full variable domain reads EPEVTQTPSHQVTQMGQEVILRCVPISNHLYFYWYRQILGQKVEFLVSFYNNEISEKSEIFDDQFSVERPDGSNFTLKIRSTKLEDSAMYFCASRSRAYPDQPQHFGDGTRLSIL.

Only one count was recorded for this clone. The chain combines TRBV5-1 with TRBJ2-1; 8 bases are a match to TRBD2. Per germline, CDR1 SGHRS and CDR2 YFSETQ. The length of the CDR3 is 15 residues. Trimming cost V 0 bases and J 4 bases; bases outside gene matches: 3. The CDR3 sequence: CASSLERGLYNEQFF. In DNA form, the CDR3 reads TGCGCCAGCAGCTTGGAGCGGGGGCTATACAATGAGCAGTTCTTC.

This chain connects TRBV15 to TRBJ1-5, with 7 bases lining up with TRBD1. The CDR3 extends over 20 amino acids. Germline V gene data show CDR1 as LNHNV and CDR2 as YYDKDF (reference sequence). J was trimmed by 0 bases and V by 1 base; bases with no gene match: 15. The CDR3 region has the DNA TGTGCCACCAGCAGAGGCCGACAGGGCCTTGGGGGCAATAGCAATCAGCCCCAGCATTTT. Residues: CATSRGRQGLGGNSNQPQHF.

The genes are TRBV6-9 and TRBJ2-2; unclear D gene. This CDR3 is built from 12 residues. The ends were cut back, 3 bases at V and 4 bases at J, with 3 bases in the middle. In germline, CDR1 is MNHGY, CDR2 SVAAGI. For the CDR3, the DNA is TGTGCCAGCAGTTACAGCACCGGGGAGCTGTTTTTT. Its translation: CASSYSTGELFF.

In DNA, the CDR3 is TGTGCCAGCAGTTTATACCCTTCCACAGATACGCAGTATTTT. Amino acids: CASSLYPSTDTQYF. The chain joins TRBV27 to TRBJ2-3, with D hard to call. The germline gives CDR1 MNHEY, CDR2 SMNVEV (reference sequence). This CDR3 region has 14 residues. V was pared by 1 base and J by 2 bases, with 7 bases between.

The V gene is TRBV6-5, the J gene TRBJ2-6; D is perhaps TRBD1 or TRBD2 (5 bases each). Germline V gene data show CDR1 as MNHEY and CDR2 as SVGAGI. Deletions cut 2 bases from V and 12 bases from J, with 11 bases between. The CDR3 is 13 residues long. The CDR3 DNA is TGTGCCAGCAGTTACGGGGGTGGCGGCGTCCTGACTTTC. Amino acid sequence: CASSYGGGGVLTF.

The chain recombines TRBV7-2 with TRBJ2-7; 8 bases map to TRBD2. The V segment lost 3 bases and the J segment 3 bases; nucleotides outside the gene matches: 7. There are 15 residues in the CDR3. Germline V gene lookup returns CDR1 SGHTA and CDR2 FQGNSA. CDR3 nucleotides: TGTGCCAGCAGCTTGGAGCGGGGGAGCCGCTACGAGCAGTACTTC. Translating it yields CASSLERGSRYEQYF.

The CDR3: CASSYGGNQPQHF. CDR3 nucleotide sequence: TGTGCCAGCAGTTACGGGGGCAATCAGCCCCAGCATTTT. The chain joins TRBV6-5 to TRBJ1-5, with D uncertain. V gave up 2 bases and J gave up 2 bases, with 4 bases separating them. The V gene's germline CDR1 is MNHEY and CDR2 SVGAGI. CDR3 length equals 13 residues.

The chain uses TRBV5-6 and TRBJ1-5, with 11 bases aligning to TRBD1. The germline V gene encodes CDR1 SGHDT and CDR2 YYEEEE. Unmatched junction bases numbered 1, after V lost 4 bases and J lost 7 bases. The CDR3 totals 13 residues. CDR3 in amino acids: CASSRTGGQPQHF. For the CDR3, the DNA is TGTGCCAGCAGCCGGACAGGGGGCCAGCCCCAGCATTTT.

This sequence joins TRBV18 and TRBJ2-7; D not certain. The CDR3 contains 8 residues. Germline V gene sequence: CDR1 KGHSH, CDR2 LQKENI. CDR3 amino acids: CETYEQYF. DNA for the CDR3: TGTGAGACCTACGAGCAGTACTTC.

This chain links TRBV18 with TRBJ1-5; TRBD1 matches at 7 bases. The CDR3 covers 16 residues. Germline CDR1 is KGHSH and CDR2 is LQKENI. Germline trimming cut 3 bases from V and 10 bases from J; bases unmatched to any gene: 15. The CDR3 region is CASSPGQTGAISPQHF. CDR3 coding DNA: TGTGCCAGCTCACCGGGACAGACCGGGGCAATCAGCCCCCAGCATTTT.

The chain couples TRBV13 to TRBJ1-1; no definite D call. V was cut by 5 bases and J by 4 bases, with 8 bases left in between. Looked up from germline, CDR1 is PRHDT and CDR2 is FYEKMQ (reference sequence). This CDR3 region has 12 residues. This chain's CDR3 is CASSAEGTEAFF. DNA for the CDR3: TGTGCCAGCAGCGCAGAGGGCACTGAAGCTTTCTTT.

This chain connects TRBV11-2 to TRBJ1-1, with TRBD1 matching 8 bases. V shed 3 bases, J shed 3 bases, and the junction held 0 bases outside the gene matches. This CDR3 comprises 13 residues. Germline CDR1 reads SGHAT; CDR2 reads FQNNGV. CDR3 DNA: TGTGCCAGCAGCTTGGACAGGGACACTGAAGCTTTCTTT. The encoded protein is CASSLDRDTEAFF.

V is TRBV2 and J is TRBJ1-2; TRBD1 matches 8 bases. Germline CDR1 SNHLY, CDR2 FYNNEI. The CDR3 covers 13 residues. The V gene end was trimmed by 3 bases and the J gene end by 7 bases; junction bases not matched to a gene: 4. The CDR3 sequence: CASSDRGLVGYTF. The CDR3, as DNA: TGTGCCAGCAGTGACAGGGGGCTGGTTGGCTACACCTTC.